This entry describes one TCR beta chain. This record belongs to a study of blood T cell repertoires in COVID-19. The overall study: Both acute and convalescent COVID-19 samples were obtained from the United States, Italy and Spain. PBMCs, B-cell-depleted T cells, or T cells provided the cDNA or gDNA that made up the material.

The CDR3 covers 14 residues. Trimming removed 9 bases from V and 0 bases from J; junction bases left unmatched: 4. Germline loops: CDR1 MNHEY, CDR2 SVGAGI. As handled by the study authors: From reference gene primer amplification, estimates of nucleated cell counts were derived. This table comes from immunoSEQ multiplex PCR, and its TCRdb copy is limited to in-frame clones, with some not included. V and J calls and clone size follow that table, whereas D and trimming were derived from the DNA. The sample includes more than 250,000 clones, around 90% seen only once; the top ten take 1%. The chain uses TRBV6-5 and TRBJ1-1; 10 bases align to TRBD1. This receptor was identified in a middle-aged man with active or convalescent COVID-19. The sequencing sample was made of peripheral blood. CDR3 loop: CASWTGGMNTEAFF. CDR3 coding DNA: TGTGCCAGTTGGACAGGGGGAATGAACACTGAAGCTTTCTTT.